The present T cell receptor (beta chain) was sequenced within a study of T cell changes during pregnancy in multiple sclerosis. The CDR3 consists of 15 residues. Germline assignment: CDR1 MNHEY and CDR2 SMNVEV (reference sequence). With 0 bases removed from V and 3 bases from J, the gap between germline ends came to 8 bases. This table comes from immunoSEQ multiplex PCR, and its TCRdb copy is limited to in-frame clones, with some not included. The repertoire includes about 110,000 clones, 80% to 95% of them detected once, and around 1.5% sits in the top ten. V usage is TRBV27 and J usage is TRBJ1-4, with D possibly TRBD1 on 5 matching bases. The sequenced sample was peripheral blood, obtained after pregnancy. This clonotype was sampled from a female donor with multiple sclerosis, enrolled in a pregnancy study. The CDR3 DNA sequence: TGTGCCAGCAGTTTATCGTACAGGTCTAATGAAAAACTGTTTTTT. Translation: CASSLSYRSNEKLFF.